This paragraph covers one T cell receptor (beta chain) sequence. This CDR3 has 17 residues. Trimming took 3 bases from V and 4 from J; bases not matched to a gene: 9. Germline CDR1 reads MGHDK; CDR2 reads SYGVNS. The record originates from a study of blood T cell repertoires in COVID-19. Study-wide background: Samples representing acute and convalescent COVID-19 were sourced from the United States, Italy and Spain.

As originally analysed: From reference gene primer amplification, estimates of nucleated cell counts were derived. The method was immunoSEQ multiplex PCR; TCRdb's version includes in-frame clones alone and lacks a portion of them. V and J calls and clone size come straight from that table; D and trimming were deduced from the DNA. Found here are about 210,000 clones, roughly 87% of them singletons; the top ten hold 10%. Participant-reported clinical history was the basis for cohort assignment. This TCR derives from a young man with acute COVID-19. The gene calls are TRBV25-1 and TRBJ2-1; 10 nucleotides align to TRBD2. Sequenced sample: PBMCs or T cells enriched from blood (not recorded which). Written as DNA, the CDR3 is TGTGCCAGCAGTGACCGAACCGGACTAGCGGAGTACAATGAGCAGTTCTTC. It specifies CASSDRTGLAEYNEQFF.